This entry is about one T cell receptor (beta chain). Its antigen is still unknown. Molecular barcoded adaptors covering alpha/delta and beta/gamma chains were used on about 0.4 ug RNA. TCRdb reanalysed the reads using MiXCR and keeps one entry per CDR3 protein. Of some 50,000 distinct CDR3 sequences listed, less than 20% are singletons. At the time of active disease, bone marrow was collected from every patient. This specimen comes from a study of read filtering for tumor transcriptome and immune sequencing. General study findings and limits: The sorted CD138-negative fraction was a mixed bone marrow immune population, not purified T cells.

Germline assignment: CDR1 SGHVS and CDR2 FNYEAQ. The CDR3 runs to 15 residues. Trimming took 0 bases from V and 4 from J, leaving 10 bases between them. This TCR was recovered from a donor aged 40 or older with multiple myeloma. This chain connects TRBV7-6 to TRBJ1-3; a possible D gene is TRBD1 (5 bases). The sequenced sample was a population of CD138-negative cells sorted from bone marrow. For the CDR3, the DNA is TGTGCCAGCAGCTTAGCGGCGGGACCGGGAAACACCATATATTTT. It codes for CASSLAAGPGNTIYF.